The 19 T cell receptor beta chains presented below share a single source sample, sequenced in a study of blood T cell repertoires in COVID-19. Sequenced by immunoSEQ multiplex PCR; TCRdb stores in-frame clones only, minus some. The table records about 190,000 clones, 75% to 90% of them present only once. The sample comprised peripheral blood. Receptors were obtained from a woman aged 35 to 49 with acute or convalescent COVID-19.

V gene TRBV4-2 combines with J gene TRBJ2-2; D is possibly TRBD2 (7 bases). The V end lost 4 bases, the J end lost 6 bases, and 15 bases lay between the germline ends. Germline CDR1 and CDR2: LGHNA and YNFKEQ. There are 15 residues in the CDR3. The CDR3 loop is CASSLGGGGAGELFF. The CDR3 DNA sequence: TGTGCCAGCAGCCTAGGGGGGGGCGGAGCCGGGGAGCTGTTTTTT.

This chain connects TRBV7-2 to TRBJ2-7; a possible D gene is TRBD2 (5 bases). V gave up 2 bases and J gave up 0 bases, with 14 bases separating them. The CDR3 spans 16 residues. Germline V gives CDR1 SGHTA, CDR2 FQGNSA. The CDR3 nucleotides are TGTGCCAGCAGCTTATCCGGCGGGTGGAGCTCCTACGAGCAGTACTTC. Translation: CASSLSGGWSSYEQYF.

This chain uses TRBV6-5 with TRBJ1-1, with a tentative D call TRBD1 (5 bases). Germline V gene sequence: CDR1 MNHEY, CDR2 SVGAGI. Trimming pared 6 bases from V and 1 base from J, leaving 15 bases between. The length of the CDR3 is 15 residues. Here the CDR3 DNA reads TGTGCCAGCAGCCCGTTGGGGGGGAGGAACACTGAAGCTTTCTTT. Translated: CASSPLGGRNTEAFF.

This clone was observed a handful of times. The chain carries TRBV5-8 and TRBJ2-3, with TRBD2 matching 10 bases. This CDR3 region has 15 residues. CDR1 and CDR2 from the germline V gene are SGHTS and YDEGEE. J was trimmed by 9 bases and V by 7 bases; bases with no gene match: 14. The CDR3 nucleotides read TGTGCCAGCGACAGGATAGCGGGGGGTAAGGTGACGCAGTATTTT. It yields the protein CASDRIAGGKVTQYF.

The chain joins TRBV7-9 to TRBJ2-2; no clear D gene. The CDR3 extends over 13 amino acids. Germline CDR1 and CDR2: SEHNR and FQNEAQ (reference sequence). V was clipped by 5 bases and J by 6 bases, with 10 bases between them. The CDR3 sequence: CASSAATAGELFF. CDR3 sequence (DNA): TGTGCCAGCAGCGCTGCCACTGCCGGGGAGCTGTTTTTT.

This clone occurred a few times. The J gene is TRBJ1-1, the V gene TRBV19; 11 nucleotides match TRBD1. Germline CDR1 reads LNHDA; CDR2 reads SQIVND (reference sequence). The J segment lost 4 bases and the V segment lost 3 bases, leaving 7 bases of the junction unmatched. This CDR3 spans 16 amino acids. CDR3 bases: TGTGCCAGTAGTATCCTCGGACAGGGGGCATTCACTGAAGCTTTCTTT. It encodes CASSILGQGAFTEAFF.

The chain employs TRBV12-3 or TRBV12-4 and TRBJ2-1, with a weak D call TRBD1 (5 bases). V lost 1 base and J 10 bases, leaving 11 bases between the germline ends. The CDR3 totals 13 residues. The CDR3 region is CASSLGVYREQFF. The CDR3 DNA is TGTGCCAGCAGTTTAGGGGTATACAGGGAGCAGTTCTTC.

This chain connects TRBV3-1 (or the pseudogene TRBV3-2) to TRBJ1-4; the D is unclear. V gave up 5 bases and J gave up 8 bases, with 9 bases separating them. The germline V gene has CDR1 LGHDT and CDR2 YNNKEL (reference sequence). This CDR3 region has 12 residues. DNA for the CDR3: TGTGCCAGCAGCACCATAGAGGAAAAACTGTTTTTT. The encoded protein is CASSTIEEKLFF.

The chain uses TRBV9 and TRBJ1-2; D is possibly TRBD1 (5 bases). The CDR3 spans 15 residues. Trimming took 1 base from V and 4 from J, leaving 14 bases between them. The V gene's germline CDR1 is SGDLS and CDR2 YYNGEE. This CDR3 reads CASSVQDDSFYGYTF. The DNA for the CDR3 is TGTGCCAGCAGCGTACAAGATGACAGTTTCTATGGCTACACCTTC.

The rearrangement links TRBV6-1 to TRBJ1-5; D is undetermined. CDR3 size: 14 residues. V was cut by 2 bases and J by 2 bases, with 7 bases left in between. Germline V gene data show CDR1 as MNHNS and CDR2 as SASEGT. The CDR3 sequence: CASSEIQGNQPQHF. CDR3 coding DNA: TGTGCCAGCAGTGAAATTCAGGGCAATCAGCCCCAGCATTTT.

This clone appeared a few times. V is TRBV4-1 and J is TRBJ2-7; 7 nucleotides match TRBD2. The CDR3 runs 16 residues. J lost 3 bases, V lost 4 bases, and 12 bases had no gene match. The V gene's germline CDR1 is MGHRA and CDR2 YSYEKL. CDR3 DNA sequence: TGCGCCAGCAGCCTCGAGTGGGGAGGGTCGAGCTACGAGCAGTACTTC. It specifies CASSLEWGGSSYEQYF.

CDR3: CAILPIRGPPSSYNSPLHF. The CDR3 DNA reads TGTGCCATACTTCCGATCCGCGGGCCCCCTAGCTCCTATAATTCACCCCTCCACTTT. V usage is TRBV7-4 and J usage is TRBJ1-6, with D unclear. CDR1 is SGHVT, CDR2 SQSDAQ, per germline. The V end was cut by 10 bases, the J end by 0 bases, with 25 bases between. This CDR3 contains 19 residues.

The chain combines TRBV27 with TRBJ1-3; D is unclear. V was pared by 6 bases and J by 2 bases, with 20 bases between. Germline V gene sequence: CDR1 MNHEY, CDR2 SMNVEV (reference sequence). The length of the CDR3 is 17 residues. CDR3 sequence reads: CASRASGGVSAGNTIYF. In DNA form, the CDR3 reads TGTGCCAGCAGGGCATCGGGCGGGGTTTCAGCTGGAAACACCATATATTTT.

V and J are TRBV2 and TRBJ2-1; D is perhaps TRBD2 (5 bases). CDR1 and CDR2 (germline): SNHLY, FYNNEI. The CDR3 spans 14 residues. With 3 bases removed from V and 7 bases from J, the gap between germline ends came to 13 bases. This CDR3 reads CASSDDGDGNEQFF. As DNA, the CDR3 is TGTGCCAGCAGTGACGACGGGGATGGGAATGAGCAGTTCTTC.

This clone was recorded a few times. J is TRBJ1-5 and V is TRBV18; the D gene is possibly TRBD1 (5 bases). Germline V gene lookup returns CDR1 KGHSH and CDR2 LQKENI. The CDR3 contains 14 residues. Trimming removed 6 bases from V and 5 bases from J, with 14 bases in between. The CDR3 sequence: CASSWDGRDQPQHF. The CDR3 coding sequence is TGTGCCAGCTCTTGGGACGGGAGAGATCAGCCCCAGCATTTT. The complete variable domain, with remaining parts taken from reference TRBV18 and TRBJ1-5, reads NAGVMQNPRHLVRRRGQEARLRCSPMKGHSHVYWYRQLPEEGLKFMVYLQKENIIDESGMPKERFSAEFPKEGPSILRIQQVVRGDSAAYFCASSWDGRDQPQHFGDGTRLSIL.

The V call is TRBV10-3, the J call TRBJ2-3, with D maybe TRBD1 (5 bases). Germline V gene sequence: CDR1 ENHRY, CDR2 SYGVKD. CDR3 length: 14 residues. Trimming left V 2 bases short and J 3 bases short, with 9 bases between. In DNA, the CDR3 is TGTGCCATCAGTGAGGGACATAGGACAGATACGCAGTATTTT. Its translation: CAISEGHRTDTQYF.

The chain uses TRBV10-3 and TRBJ1-2; D remains ambiguous. Germline-derived CDR1 and CDR2 are ENHRY and SYGVKD. This CDR3 is 15 amino acids long. The V end lost 2 bases, the J end lost 2 bases, and 12 bases lay between the germline ends. CDR3 coding DNA: TGTGCCATCAGTGAGCGCCCGCGCCCGAACTATGGCTACACCTTC. As protein: CAISERPRPNYGYTF.

The genes are TRBV5-1 and TRBJ2-7, with 12 positions matching TRBD2. This CDR3 is 15 amino acids long. Germline CDR1 is SGHRS and CDR2 is YFSETQ. The J segment lost 2 bases and the V segment lost 5 bases, leaving 5 bases of the junction unmatched. The CDR3 DNA is TGCGCCAGCAGGCCAAGACTAGCGGGAGCCTACGAGCAGTACTTC. Encoded protein: CASRPRLAGAYEQYF. Using reference TRBV5-1 and TRBJ2-7 for the parts outside the CDR3, the full variable domain is KAGVTQTPRYLIKTRGQQVTLSCSPISGHRSVSWYQQTPGQGLQFLFEYFSETQRNKGNFPGRFSGRQFSNSRSEMNVSTLELGDSALYLCASRPRLAGAYEQYFGPGTRLTVT.

The V call is TRBV6-5, the J call TRBJ1-4, with 7 positions matching TRBD1. Trimming removed 5 bases from V and 8 bases from J; junction bases left unmatched: 8. Germline V gene data show CDR1 as MNHEY and CDR2 as SVGAGI. This CDR3 comprises 14 residues. The CDR3 region is CASSTLLTGEKLFF. The DNA of the CDR3 is TGTGCCAGCAGTACCCTCTTGACAGGGGAAAAACTGTTTTTT.